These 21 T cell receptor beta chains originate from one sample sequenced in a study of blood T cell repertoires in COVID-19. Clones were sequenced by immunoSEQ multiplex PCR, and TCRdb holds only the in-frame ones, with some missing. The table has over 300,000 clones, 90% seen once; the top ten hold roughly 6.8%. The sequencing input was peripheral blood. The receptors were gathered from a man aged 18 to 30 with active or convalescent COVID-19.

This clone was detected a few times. CDR3 nucleotide sequence: TGTGCCAGCAGTTTACCGCGGGCCGGCCTTCCCTACGAGCAGTACTTC. Translating gives CASSLPRAGLPYEQYF. This rearrangement joins TRBV6-2 or TRBV6-3 to TRBJ2-7; D is possibly TRBD2 (5 bases). Germline V CDR1 and CDR2: MNHEY, SVGEGT. V lost 4 bases to trimming and J lost 2 bases, with 18 bases between them. CDR3 length equals 16 residues.

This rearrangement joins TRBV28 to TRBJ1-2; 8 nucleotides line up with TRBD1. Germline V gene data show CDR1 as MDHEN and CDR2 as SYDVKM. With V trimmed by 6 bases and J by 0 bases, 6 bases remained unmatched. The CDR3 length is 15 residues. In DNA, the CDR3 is TGTGCCAGCAGGCGAACAGGGGGAGCTAACTATGGCTACACCTTC. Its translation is CASRRTGGANYGYTF.

DNA of the CDR3: TGTGCCAGCATTAGTTCAGGGGGAATCGCCTACTATGGCTACACCTTC. Residues: CASISSGGIAYYGYTF. The V gene is TRBV28, the J gene TRBJ1-2, with 7 bases lining up with TRBD1. V gave up 7 bases and J gave up 3 bases; unmatched junction bases: 14. Looked up from germline, CDR1 is MDHEN and CDR2 is SYDVKM. The CDR3 contains 16 residues.

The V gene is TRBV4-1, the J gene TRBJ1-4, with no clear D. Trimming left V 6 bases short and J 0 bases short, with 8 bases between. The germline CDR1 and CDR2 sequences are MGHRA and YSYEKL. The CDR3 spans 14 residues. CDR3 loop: CASRKPATNEKLFF. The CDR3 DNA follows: TGCGCCAGCAGGAAACCAGCAACTAATGAAAAACTGTTTTTT.

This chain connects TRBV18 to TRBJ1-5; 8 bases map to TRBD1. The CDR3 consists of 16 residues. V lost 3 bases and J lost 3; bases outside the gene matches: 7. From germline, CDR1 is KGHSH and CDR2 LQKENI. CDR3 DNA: TGTGCCAGCTCACCCCCAGGGGGCTCTAACAATCAGCCCCAGCATTTT. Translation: CASSPPGGSNNQPQHF.

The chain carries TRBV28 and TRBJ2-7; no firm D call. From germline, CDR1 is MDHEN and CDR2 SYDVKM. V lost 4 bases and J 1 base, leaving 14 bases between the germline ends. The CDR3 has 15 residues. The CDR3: CASSSRLRASYEQYF. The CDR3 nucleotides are TGTGCCAGCAGTTCACGACTCCGCGCATCCTACGAGCAGTACTTC.

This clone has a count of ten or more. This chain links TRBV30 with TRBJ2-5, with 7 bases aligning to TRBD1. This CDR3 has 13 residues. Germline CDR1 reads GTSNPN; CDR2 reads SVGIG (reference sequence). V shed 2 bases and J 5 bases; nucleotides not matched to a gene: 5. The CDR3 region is CAWSQGVIETQYF. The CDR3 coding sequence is TGTGCCTGGAGTCAGGGGGTTATCGAGACCCAGTACTTC.

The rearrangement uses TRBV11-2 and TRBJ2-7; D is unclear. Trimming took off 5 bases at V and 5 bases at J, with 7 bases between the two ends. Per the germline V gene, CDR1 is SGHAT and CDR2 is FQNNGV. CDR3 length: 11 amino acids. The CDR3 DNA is TGTGCCAGCAGCCGTACAGACGAGCAGTACTTC. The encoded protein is CASSRTDEQYF.

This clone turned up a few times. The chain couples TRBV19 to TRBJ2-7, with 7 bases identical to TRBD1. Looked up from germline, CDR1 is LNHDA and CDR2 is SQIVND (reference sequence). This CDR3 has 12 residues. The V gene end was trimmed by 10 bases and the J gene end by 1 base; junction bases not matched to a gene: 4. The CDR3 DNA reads TGTGCCACCAGACAGGGTTCCTACGAGCAGTACTTC. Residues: CATRQGSYEQYF.

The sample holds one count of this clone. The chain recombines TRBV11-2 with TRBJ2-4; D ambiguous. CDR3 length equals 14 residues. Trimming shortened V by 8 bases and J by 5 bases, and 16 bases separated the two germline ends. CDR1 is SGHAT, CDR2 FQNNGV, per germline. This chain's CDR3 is CASGYPPRQNIQYF. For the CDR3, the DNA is TGTGCCAGCGGGTACCCCCCCAGGCAAAACATTCAGTACTTC.

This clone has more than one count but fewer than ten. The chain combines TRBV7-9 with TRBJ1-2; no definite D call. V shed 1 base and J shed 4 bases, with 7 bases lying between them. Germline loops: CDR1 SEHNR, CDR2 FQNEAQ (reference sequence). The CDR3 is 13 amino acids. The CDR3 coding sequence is TGTGCCAGCAGCTTAGACAAAACCTATGGCTACACCTTC. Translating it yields CASSLDKTYGYTF.

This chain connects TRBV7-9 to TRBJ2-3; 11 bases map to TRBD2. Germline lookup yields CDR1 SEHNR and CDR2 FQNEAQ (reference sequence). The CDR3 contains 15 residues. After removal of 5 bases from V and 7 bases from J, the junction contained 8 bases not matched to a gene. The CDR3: CASSAPGLAANTQYF. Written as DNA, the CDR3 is TGTGCCAGCAGCGCTCCGGGACTAGCGGCAAATACGCAGTATTTT.

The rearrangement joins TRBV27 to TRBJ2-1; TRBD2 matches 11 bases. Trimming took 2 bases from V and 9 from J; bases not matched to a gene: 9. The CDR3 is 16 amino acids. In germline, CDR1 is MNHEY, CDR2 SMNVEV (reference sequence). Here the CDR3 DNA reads TGTGCCAGCAGTTTAGTTAAGGTAGCGGGAGGGCTTGAGCAGTTCTTC. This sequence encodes CASSLVKVAGGLEQFF.

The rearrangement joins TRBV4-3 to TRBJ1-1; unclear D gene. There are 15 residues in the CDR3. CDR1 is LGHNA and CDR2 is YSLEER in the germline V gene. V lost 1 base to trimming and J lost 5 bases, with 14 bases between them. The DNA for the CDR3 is TGCGCCAGCAGCCAAGGTCTGGAGGGTAATACTGAAGCTTTCTTT. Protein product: CASSQGLEGNTEAFF.

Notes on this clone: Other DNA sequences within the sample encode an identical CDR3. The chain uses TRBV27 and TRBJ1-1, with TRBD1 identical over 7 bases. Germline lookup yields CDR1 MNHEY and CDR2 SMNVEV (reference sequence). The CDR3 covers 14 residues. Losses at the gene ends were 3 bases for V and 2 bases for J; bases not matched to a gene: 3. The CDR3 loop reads CASSFYRGNTEAFF. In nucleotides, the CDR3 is TGTGCCAGCAGTTTCTACAGGGGAAACACTGAAGCTTTCTTT.

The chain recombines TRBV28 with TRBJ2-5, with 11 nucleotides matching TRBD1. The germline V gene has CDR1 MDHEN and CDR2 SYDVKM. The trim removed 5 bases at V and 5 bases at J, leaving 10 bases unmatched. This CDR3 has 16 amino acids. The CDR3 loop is CASSDHGQGAAETQYF. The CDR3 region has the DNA TGTGCCAGCAGTGATCACGGACAGGGGGCTGCCGAGACCCAGTACTTC.

The CDR3 DNA sequence: TGTGCCAGCAGTTTCGCTAGCGGGGGGGCTGGGGAGCAGTACTTC. This codes for CASSFASGGAGEQYF. The V gene is TRBV28, the J gene TRBJ2-7; 12 bases align to TRBD2. V lost 3 bases, J lost 7 bases, and 7 bases stayed unmatched. The V gene's germline CDR1 is MDHEN and CDR2 SYDVKM. The CDR3 runs to 15 residues. Filled out from reference TRBV28 and TRBJ2-7, the complete variable domain reads DVKVTQSSRYLVKRTGEKVFLECVQDMDHENMFWYRQDPGLGLRLIYFSYDVKMKEKGDIPEGYSVSREKKERFSLILESASTNQTSMYLCASSFASGGAGEQYFGPGTRLTVT.

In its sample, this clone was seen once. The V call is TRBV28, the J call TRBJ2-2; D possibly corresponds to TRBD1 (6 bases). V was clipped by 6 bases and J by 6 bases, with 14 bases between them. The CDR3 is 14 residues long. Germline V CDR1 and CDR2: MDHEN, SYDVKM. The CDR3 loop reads CASRQGGRSGELFF. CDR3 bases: TGTGCCAGCAGACAGGGCGGCAGGTCCGGGGAGCTGTTTTTT.

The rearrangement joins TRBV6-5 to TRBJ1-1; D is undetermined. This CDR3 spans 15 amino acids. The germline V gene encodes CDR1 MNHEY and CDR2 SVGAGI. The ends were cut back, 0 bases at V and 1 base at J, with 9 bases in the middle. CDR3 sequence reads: CASSYSRASNTEAFF. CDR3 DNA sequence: TGTGCCAGCAGTTACTCAAGAGCTTCGAACACTGAAGCTTTCTTT.

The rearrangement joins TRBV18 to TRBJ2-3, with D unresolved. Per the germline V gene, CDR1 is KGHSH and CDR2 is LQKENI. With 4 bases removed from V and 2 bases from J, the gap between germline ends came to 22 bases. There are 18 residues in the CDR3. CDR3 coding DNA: TGTGCCAGCTCACTTCTCGGCGTGCTAGTCGTGGACACAGATACGCAGTATTTT. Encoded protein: CASSLLGVLVVDTDTQYF.

The CDR3 reads CATSRMGARDTNYGYTF. CDR3 DNA sequence: TGTGCCACCAGCAGAATGGGGGCCCGTGATACTAACTATGGCTACACCTTC. The chain is built from TRBV15 and TRBJ1-2, with a weak D call TRBD1 (6 bases). Germline values: CDR1 LNHNV, CDR2 YYDKDF (reference sequence). This CDR3 comprises 17 residues. V dropped 2 bases and J dropped 0 bases, with 16 bases sitting between them.